This T cell receptor (beta chain) came from a study of human T cells and chemical hapten exposure. For the study at large: For sensitization, 2% DPC was applied to an approximately 2 cm by approximately 2 cm patch of upper inner arm skin.

The CDR3 spans 13 residues. The germline V gene has CDR1 MNHNY and CDR2 SVGAGI (reference sequence). V was pared by 5 bases and J by 4 bases, with 4 bases of the junction left unmatched. The time point is: pre-sensitization, week 0. The treatment here: therapeutic diphenylcyclopropenone sensitization with weekly scalp DPC. The study extracted total RNA from unfractionated whole blood. Only a few counts were recorded for this clonotype. TCRdb fed the RACE reads into MiXCR, producing one record per CDR3 protein. The table shows approximately 370,000 distinct CDR3 sequences, with around 5.5% occurring only once.

The sample in question was whole blood, obtained in connection with sensitization to the hapten diphenylcyclopropenone (DPC). This sequence originates from a woman aged 18-29 years with alopecia areata. Some clones in this sample may be carry-over from other donors' samples. This chain connects TRBV6-6 to TRBJ1-1; TRBD1 matches at 7 bases. CDR3: CASSPTGTTEAFF. Written as DNA, the CDR3 is TGTGCCAGCAGTCCGACAGGGACCACTGAAGCTTTCTTT.